This entry concerns a single TCR beta chain. Its antigen remains unidentified. The V gene's germline CDR1 is MNHEY and CDR2 SVGAGI. The length of the CDR3 is 16 residues. Trimming left V 2 bases short and J 2 bases short, with 15 bases between. Profiled with immunoSEQ multiplex PCR; TCRdb holds only in-frame clones, not every one. Of around 41,000 clones listed, around 83% were seen once; the top ten hold roughly 7.7%. This record comes from a study of T cells in localized non-small cell lung cancer. Points from the study as a whole: Elevated circulating T cell density in blood was associated with longer overall survival. Investigators sequenced only a single tumor region, leaving heterogeneity possible. Within adjacent lung there appeared a median roughly 60 of the top 100 tumor clones. Among the tissues sampled, uninvolved adjacent lung had the highest T cell clonality, above tumor.

The chain has TRBV6-5 and TRBJ1-1; possibly TRBD1 for D (6 bases). The source of this sequence is a woman aged 18-50 years with stage III lung adenocarcinoma. Sequencing was performed on peripheral blood, taken before any cancer treatment. DNA for the CDR3: TGTGCCAGCAGTTACACTCCTGGACAGACTAACACTGAAGCTTTCTTT. As protein: CASSYTPGQTNTEAFF.